This TCR beta chain was sequenced for a study of T cell responses to AZD1222 COVID-19 vaccine (dated by TCRdb to 2020 to 2022). About the study as a whole: AZD1222 recipients given second doses at about 4 weeks or at about 12 weeks were pooled, since spike-specific TCR depth and breadth were not found to differ between the two schedules. Trial participants were enrolled into age subgroups of 18-55, 56-69 and 70-plus years, which contained approximately 150, 28 and 58 TCR-sequenced participants, respectively. TCR sequencing covered 230 to 250 trial participants: about 210 given two doses of AZD1222 and 26 given two doses of MenACWY control vaccine. Paper-wide results and their limitations: Because no samples from the day 14 peak response were available, repertoires could be characterized only after the peak T cell response. In the small 56-69-year group, the increase in depth fell short of significance, most likely because of low power. CD4 TCRs associated with the vaccine covered the entire spike protein, and the dominant responses were in regions 160-218 and 743-854. Participants were mostly white British, with more females than males. The authors suggested clonal diversity may have been underestimated. Nearly half of unique spike-specific TCRs reportedly recognized epitopes outside regions mutated in the B.1.351 and B.1.1.7 variants. Conclusions about previously exposed vaccinees are limited because only six or seven AZD1222 recipients were SARS-CoV-2 seropositive at baseline. A significant rise in spike-specific TCR breadth and depth was observed after two AZD1222 doses relative to day 0 and relative to MenACWY recipients.

The time point tag for this specimen amounts to: baseline before first vaccination. Vaccinee samples came from UK trials COV001 and COV002, including a single-blind randomized controlled phase 2/3 trial of AZD1222 (ChAdOx1 nCoV-19) in healthy adults. For TCRbeta chain sequencing, PBMC samples from trial participants were taken at day 0 and at day 28 after the second dose. This clone was seen once. Which antigen it targets is not known. Per-base qualities were not stored, and no clone one base away is much larger. The CDR3 regions of human TCRbeta chains were analyzed by immunosequencing. Per the source publication's procedure: Repertoire TCRs were matched against a reference library of SARS-CoV-2-specific TCRs generated with the MIRA antigen-specificity platform. Breadth was defined as the fraction of unique TCRs that were SARS-CoV-2-associated. Depth was defined as the fraction of total T cells that were SARS-CoV-2-associated. Using the MIRA data, each spike-specific TCR was mapped to the spike region that the TCR reacts to and placed in a CD4 or CD8 class. Log10-transformed breadth and depth values were compared by one-way ANOVA with Sidak's multiple comparisons tests. In TCRdb, the immuneACCESS table is reduced to in-frame sequences with V and J assigned. These tables do not hold every clone; where another copy was compared, an unresolved V gene accounts for under half, and the others remain unexplained. Clone size and the V and J calls come from that table; the DNA yielded D and trimming. The sample table records 120,000 or so clones; around 87% of these occur just once. In total, the top ten clones hold under 11% of the sample.

From a lookup of the germline V gene, CDR1 and CDR2 are MDHEN and SYDVKM. From cysteine to phenylalanine, the CDR3 is 16 amino acids long. Only the CDR3 region is kept as DNA, spanning 48 bases read in frame from base 1. Deletion took 6 bases off V and 1 base off J, with a span of 16 bases between the germline ends. The sequenced sample was peripheral blood, obtained on day 0 of AZD1222 vaccination. The receptor was isolated from an adult in good health. The chain is made from TRBV28 and TRBJ1-5; the D gene identity is not certain. The DNA reads TGTGCCAGCAGATTAGCCCCAACACTCAGCAATCAGCCCCAGCATTTT. Its amino acids are CASRLAPTLSNQPQHF.